The 20 T cell receptor beta chains given below trace back to one sample, sequenced in a study of shared clonotypes between healthy human individuals. TCRdb's table, derived via immunoSEQ multiplex PCR, lists solely in-frame clones and lacks some. The repertoire consists of 560,000 or so clones, with about 96% occurring once and the leading ten covering 0.11%. Naivety among CD8 cells was defined by CD45RO negativity and positive CCR7 selection, thereby excluding terminally differentiated effector memory CD45RA+ cells. Sequenced input: naive CD8+ T cells sorted from blood. The receptors stem from a woman in her thirties in good health.

The genes are TRBV11-2 and TRBJ2-7; TRBD1 might be the D (6 bases). The CDR3 covers 14 residues. Germline CDR1 and CDR2: SGHAT and FQNNGV. Trimming took 6 bases from V and 0 from J, leaving 12 bases between them. CDR3 in DNA: TGTGCCAGCAGTCTTAAGGACAGCTCCTACGAGCAGTACTTC. It yields the protein CASSLKDSSYEQYF.

The table lists this clone with a few counts. The V and J genes are TRBV30 and TRBJ1-5; a possible D gene is TRBD1 (5 bases). This CDR3 is 12 amino acids long. Germline CDR1 GTSNPN, CDR2 SVGIG (reference sequence). Trimming pared 3 bases from V and 5 bases from J, leaving 8 bases between. The CDR3 loop reads CAWSVGDQPQHF. Written as DNA, the CDR3 is TGTGCCTGGAGCGTGGGGGATCAGCCCCAGCATTTT.

This chain links TRBV27 with TRBJ2-3; D possibly corresponds to TRBD2 (5 bases). The CDR3 covers 14 residues. CDR1 MNHEY and CDR2 SMNVEV come from the germline V gene (reference sequence). V was shortened by 2 bases and J by 3 bases, with 9 bases between the two germline ends. DNA of the CDR3: TGTGCCAGCAGTTTAATGACTACTACAGATACGCAGTATTTT. Its protein product is CASSLMTTTDTQYF.

The gene calls are TRBV9 and TRBJ2-5; the match to TRBD2 covers 8 bases. This CDR3 has 15 amino acids. The V gene end was trimmed by 4 bases and the J gene end by 5 bases; junction bases not matched to a gene: 10. Germline values: CDR1 SGDLS, CDR2 YYNGEE. The CDR3 DNA is TGTGCCAGCAGCTTCTACCCGGGAGGGGTCGAGACCCAGTACTTC. It specifies CASSFYPGGVETQYF.

The V call is TRBV6-6, the J call TRBJ2-1; D call uncertain. Germline V gene sequence: CDR1 MNHNY, CDR2 SVGAGI (reference sequence). Trimming removed 2 bases from V and 6 bases from J, with 5 bases in between. The CDR3 loop spans 12 amino acids. The CDR3 loop reads CASSYGINEQFF. DNA for the CDR3: TGTGCCAGCAGTTACGGCATCAATGAGCAGTTCTTC.

The rearrangement links TRBV2 to TRBJ2-1; D gene uncertain. CDR1 is SNHLY, CDR2 FYNNEI, per germline. This CDR3 has 15 amino acids. Trimming took 3 bases from V and 4 from J, leaving 13 bases between them. The CDR3, as DNA: TGTGCCAGCAGTGAGTTTCCAGGAGCGTACAATGAGCAGTTCTTC. Amino acid sequence: CASSEFPGAYNEQFF. The full variable domain, its missing parts supplied by reference TRBV2 and TRBJ2-1, is EPEVTQTPSHQVTQMGQEVILRCVPISNHLYFYWYRQILGQKVEFLVSFYNNEISEKSEIFDDQFSVERPDGSNFTLKIRSTKLEDSAMYFCASSEFPGAYNEQFFGPGTRLTVL.

This chain links TRBV5-1 with TRBJ1-2; 12 bases line up with TRBD1. Germline CDR1 SGHRS, CDR2 YFSETQ. V shed 1 base, J shed 5 bases, and the junction held 6 bases outside the gene matches. The CDR3 consists of 16 residues. CDR3 protein: CASSLKGQGAMYGYTF. CDR3 in DNA: TGCGCCAGCAGCTTGAAGGGACAGGGGGCGATGTATGGCTACACCTTC.

The chain carries TRBV5-1 and TRBJ2-7; a weak D match, TRBD2 (6 bases). The CDR3 extends over 16 amino acids. Trimming took off 4 bases at V and 0 bases at J, with 17 bases between the two ends. Germline V lookup: CDR1 SGHRS, CDR2 YFSETQ. Here the CDR3 DNA reads TGCGCCAGCAGCCTGAGTGGGCGGGGTTCCTCCTACGAGCAGTACTTC. Amino acid sequence: CASSLSGRGSSYEQYF.

The gene calls are TRBV9 and TRBJ2-1, with D perhaps TRBD2 (6 bases). The CDR3 is 13 amino acids. The V end was cut by 0 bases, the J end by 9 bases, with 10 bases between. The germline V gene has CDR1 SGDLS and CDR2 YYNGEE. Here the CDR3 reads CASSVGGIGEQFF. CDR3 bases: TGTGCCAGCAGCGTAGGCGGGATTGGTGAGCAGTTCTTC.

This chain uses TRBV7-9 with TRBJ2-7; 8 nucleotides agree with TRBD2. J gave up 7 bases and V 7 bases, and 18 bases lay outside the gene matches. This CDR3 has 16 amino acids. Germline V gene sequence: CDR1 SEHNR, CDR2 FQNEAQ (reference sequence). CDR3 nucleotides: TGTGCCAGCACCCCCGCCCGGGGGGGAATTTCAGGGGAGCAGTACTTC. It is translated as CASTPARGGISGEQYF.

The chain employs TRBV7-9 and TRBJ2-7; 7 bases match TRBD1. CDR3 size: 12 residues. Losses at the gene ends were 6 bases for V and 5 bases for J; bases not matched to a gene: 4. Germline lookup yields CDR1 SEHNR and CDR2 FQNEAQ (reference sequence). The CDR3 nucleotides are TGTGCCAGCAGGGGACAGAGCCACGAGCAGTACTTC. The encoded protein is CASRGQSHEQYF.

The chain employs TRBV7-9 and TRBJ2-7; no clear D gene. CDR1 and CDR2 (germline): SEHNR, FQNEAQ (reference sequence). This CDR3 is built from 13 residues. Trimming stripped 5 bases from V and 4 bases from J, with 12 bases between. The CDR3 loop reads CASSLRLGYEQYF. In DNA form, the CDR3 reads TGTGCCAGCAGCCTTCGTTTGGGGTACGAGCAGTACTTC.

This clone was recorded once. The chain has TRBV5-6 and TRBJ2-7; a weak D match, TRBD2 (5 bases). CDR3 length: 14 amino acids. The germline gives CDR1 SGHDT, CDR2 YYEEEE. With 0 bases removed from V and 2 bases from J, the gap between germline ends came to 9 bases. CDR3: CASSLDYGAYEQYF. In nucleotides, the CDR3 is TGTGCCAGCAGCTTGGATTACGGGGCCTACGAGCAGTACTTC.

V and J are TRBV11-1 and TRBJ2-7; D is undetermined. The ends were cut back, 5 bases at V and 7 bases at J, with 15 bases in the middle. Germline values: CDR1 SGHAT, CDR2 FQDESV (reference sequence). The CDR3 contains 13 residues. The CDR3, as DNA: TGTGCCAGCAGCGATCTGATCGGACGGGAGCAGTACTTC. This encodes CASSDLIGREQYF.

The chain is built from TRBV7-9 and TRBJ2-2, with D perhaps matching TRBD1 (6 bases). The CDR3 covers 18 residues. Germline V gene sequence: CDR1 SEHNR, CDR2 FQNEAQ (reference sequence). Trimming pared 1 base from V and 0 bases from J, leaving 15 bases between. CDR3 in amino acids: CASSLDGGPTPNTGELFF. For the CDR3, the DNA is TGTGCCAGCAGCTTAGATGGGGGCCCGACTCCGAACACCGGGGAGCTGTTTTTT.

The rearrangement joins TRBV2 to TRBJ2-3; D remains unclear. The CDR3 runs 14 residues. Trimming shortened V by 7 bases and J by 1 base, and 12 bases separated the two germline ends. The germline gives CDR1 SNHLY, CDR2 FYNNEI. The chain's CDR3 is CASKGQFRTDTQYF. The CDR3 nucleotides are TGTGCCAGCAAAGGGCAGTTTCGCACAGATACGCAGTATTTT.

This chain joins TRBV27 and TRBJ2-1, with 9 bases fitting TRBD2. J was trimmed by 6 bases and V by 6 bases; bases with no gene match: 9. This CDR3 is built from 15 residues. Germline V gene lookup returns CDR1 MNHEY and CDR2 SMNVEV (reference sequence). In DNA form, the CDR3 reads TGTGCCAGCAGATGGGGGGCTAGCGGGACCAATGAGCAGTTCTTC. It yields the protein CASRWGASGTNEQFF.

The chain couples TRBV19 to TRBJ2-1; 11 bases are a match to TRBD2. Germline V gives CDR1 LNHDA, CDR2 SQIVND (reference sequence). This CDR3 has 15 residues. Trimming at V came to 4 bases and at J to 9 bases, leaving 8 bases not matched to a gene. The CDR3 region has the DNA TGTGCCAGTAGTACCATAGCGGGAGGGCCTAGTGAGCAGTTCTTC. It translates to CASSTIAGGPSEQFF. The complete variable domain, with remaining parts taken from reference TRBV19 and TRBJ2-1, reads DGGITQSPKYLFRKEGQNVTLSCEQNLNHDAMYWYRQDPGQGLRLIYYSQIVNDFQKGDIAEGYSVSREKKESFPLTVTSAQKNPTAFYLCASSTIAGGPSEQFFGPGTRLTVL.

V usage is TRBV9 and J usage is TRBJ1-4; 8 nucleotides agree with TRBD1. The CDR3 is 15 amino acids. V lost 0 bases, J lost 7 bases, and 5 bases stayed unmatched. From germline, CDR1 is SGDLS and CDR2 YYNGEE. The CDR3 protein is CASSVAGGGGEKLFF. CDR3 bases: TGTGCCAGCAGCGTAGCAGGGGGCGGCGGTGAAAAACTGTTTTTT.

The V gene is TRBV19, the J gene TRBJ1-1; TRBD1 aligns across 9 bases. The V segment lost 1 base and the J segment 6 bases; nucleotides outside the gene matches: 3. Germline loops: CDR1 LNHDA, CDR2 SQIVND (reference sequence). There are 14 residues in the CDR3. CDR3 coding DNA: TGTGCCAGTAGTATAGTACAGGGGGCCGCTGAAGCTTTCTTT. It codes for CASSIVQGAAEAFF. Full variable domain (outside the CDR3, taken from reference TRBV19 and TRBJ1-1): DGGITQSPKYLFRKEGQNVTLSCEQNLNHDAMYWYRQDPGQGLRLIYYSQIVNDFQKGDIAEGYSVSREKKESFPLTVTSAQKNPTAFYLCASSIVQGAAEAFFGQGTRLTVV.